This entry describes one TCR beta chain. What it binds is not known. Just one base apart from a much larger clone, this may be a read error. These data come from a study of tumor-infiltrating lymphocytes in primary liver carcinoma. On the study more broadly: Samples yielded about 3.5 to 7.5 million productive TCRbeta reads, similar across tissue types. Study observations and caveats: Against blood, tumors held a significantly higher top-250-clone fraction (p = 0.039).

In germline, CDR1 is SEHNR, CDR2 FQNEAQ (reference sequence). The CDR3 consists of 16 residues. Researchers drew blood RNA from unsorted whole blood and extracted germline DNA as well. cDNA specific to TCR beta was made from roughly 500 ng of total RNA, with a constant-region primer employed for priming. Three nested multiplex PCR rounds, a slightly modified ARM-PCR, produced the libraries for TCR beta. Forward primers for TRBV1-TRBV30 and a C-beta reverse primer served the first two PCR rounds, at around 9 cycles each. TCRdb analysed the multiplex PCR reads with MiXCR anew, one entry per CDR3 protein. The table shows 300,000 to 350,000 distinct CDR3 sequences, with less than 65% occurring only once.

The V call is TRBV7-9, the J call TRBJ2-3, with 7 bases matching TRBD2. Sequenced: peripheral blood. This sequence was found in a man aged 35-49 years with primary liver carcinoma and hepatitis B virus infection. The CDR3 is CASSILADTSTDMQYF. CDR3 DNA: TGTGCCAGCAGCATTCTAGCGGATACTAGCACAGATATGCAGTATTTT.